This TCR beta chain was captured by sequencing in a study of T-cell reconstitution after alpha-beta-depleted transplantation in children. Whole-study results and caveats: Surviving recipient T cells and thymic progenitors produced the high day-60 TCRbeta diversity seen in some patients. Reportedly, roughly two months post-transplant, alpha-beta T cells arose from several hundred expanded graft clones. The authors attributed T-cell counts and diversity one year after transplant mostly to newly produced T cells.

Preparation of the TCRbeta library used unique molecular identifiers. TCRdb analysed the PCR reads with MiXCR anew, one entry per CDR3 protein. This sample has about 300,000 distinct CDR3 sequences, with over 9.5% found just once. This clonotype was seen many times. No antigen is known for it. This sequence was found in a boy younger than two with acute myeloid leukemia, due to receive a stem cell transplant. Sample: PBMCs, taken before TCRalphabeta/CD19-depleted stem cell transplant.

In DNA form, the CDR3 reads TGTGCCAGCAGTGACCGATATAGCAATCAGCCCCAGCATTTT. It specifies CASSDRYSNQPQHF. V is TRBV2 and J is TRBJ1-5; D is undetermined. Trimming left V 3 bases short and J 0 bases short, with 6 bases between. The CDR3 has 14 amino acids. CDR1 SNHLY and CDR2 FYNNEI come from the germline V gene.